The sequence of this TCR beta chain was determined in a study of T cell clonotyping in hematopoietic cell transplantation. Measured with immunoSEQ multiplex PCR; TCRdb has only the in-frame clones, and not every one. The sample has some 16,000 clones; approximately 91% are singletons. Notes on this clone: The antigen is not known.

Findings and caveats of the study: CD4 and CD8 repertoire contributions could not be separated without sorting.

The germline V and J ends were trimmed by 0 bases and 5 bases, with 10 bases remaining between them. Germline lookup yields CDR1 SNHLY and CDR2 FYNNEI. The CDR3 spans 14 residues. J is TRBJ2-5 and V is TRBV2; weak D call: TRBD2 (5 bases). Specimen: peripheral blood mononuclear cells. This clonotype was obtained from a man aged 35-49 years in good health. Some clones in this sample may be carry-over from other donors' samples. The CDR3, as DNA: TGTGCCAGCAGTGAAGCCCTTTTAGCGGAGACCCAGTACTTC. The encoded protein is CASSEALLAETQYF.